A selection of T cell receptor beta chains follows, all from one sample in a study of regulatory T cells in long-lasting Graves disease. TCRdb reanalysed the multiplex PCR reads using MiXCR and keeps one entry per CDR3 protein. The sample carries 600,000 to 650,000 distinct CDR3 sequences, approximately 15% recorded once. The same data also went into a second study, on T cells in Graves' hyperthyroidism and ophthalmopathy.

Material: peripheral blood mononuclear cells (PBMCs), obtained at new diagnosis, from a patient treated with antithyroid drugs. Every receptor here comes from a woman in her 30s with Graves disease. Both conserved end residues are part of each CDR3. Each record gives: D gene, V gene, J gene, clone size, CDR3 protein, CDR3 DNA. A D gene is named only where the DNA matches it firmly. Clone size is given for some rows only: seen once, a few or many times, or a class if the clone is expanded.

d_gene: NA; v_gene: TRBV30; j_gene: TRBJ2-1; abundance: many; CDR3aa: CAWSWRSYNEQFF; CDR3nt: TGTGCCTGGAGTTGGAGATCCTACAATGAGCAGTTCTTC
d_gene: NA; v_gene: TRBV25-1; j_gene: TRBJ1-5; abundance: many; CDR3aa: CASSDVGGNQPQHF; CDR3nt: TGTGCCAGCAGTGATGTAGGGGGCAATCAGCCCCAGCATTTT
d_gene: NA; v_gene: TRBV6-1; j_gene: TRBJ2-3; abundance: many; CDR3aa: CASSEVRGRTIPDTQYF; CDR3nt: TGTGCCAGCAGTGAAGTACGGGGACGAACAATACCAGATACGCAGTATTTT
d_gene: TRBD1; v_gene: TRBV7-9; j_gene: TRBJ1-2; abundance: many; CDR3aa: CASSSETGVGYTF; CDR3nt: TGTGCCAGCAGCTCGGAGACAGGGGTTGGCTACACCTTC
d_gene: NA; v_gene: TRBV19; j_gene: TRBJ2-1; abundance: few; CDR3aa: CASSINPYSYNEQFF; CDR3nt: TGTGCCAGTAGTATAAACCCCTACTCCTACAATGAGCAGTTCTTC
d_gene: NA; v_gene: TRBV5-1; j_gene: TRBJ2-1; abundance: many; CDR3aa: CASSLGTTGRGSNSGEQFF; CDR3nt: TGCGCCAGCAGCTTGGGGACAACTGGGCGGGGTAGTAACAGCGGTGAGCAGTTCTTC
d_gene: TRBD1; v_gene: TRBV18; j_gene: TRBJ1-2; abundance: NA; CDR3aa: CASSPPGQVLDGYTF; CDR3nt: TGTGCCAGCTCACCTCCGGGACAGGTACTCGATGGCTACACCTTC
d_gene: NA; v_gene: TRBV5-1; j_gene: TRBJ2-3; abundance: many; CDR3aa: CASSYMGGDTDTQYF; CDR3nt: TGCGCCAGCAGCTATATGGGCGGTGACACAGATACGCAGTATTTT
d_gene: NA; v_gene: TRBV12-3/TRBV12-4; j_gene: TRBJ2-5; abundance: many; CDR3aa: CASSLASGVQETQYF; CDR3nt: TGTGCCAGCAGTTTGGCGTCGGGGGTCCAAGAGACCCAGTACTTC
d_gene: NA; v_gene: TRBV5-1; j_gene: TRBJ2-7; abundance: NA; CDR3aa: CASSSSGTEIRGQYF; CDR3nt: TGCGCCAGCAGCTCATCCGGGACCGAGATACGAGGGCAGTACTTC
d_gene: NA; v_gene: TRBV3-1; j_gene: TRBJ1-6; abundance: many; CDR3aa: CASSRGRRSSYNSPLHF; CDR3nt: TGTGCCAGCAGCCGGGGACGGAGGAGCTCCTATAATTCACCCCTCCACTTT
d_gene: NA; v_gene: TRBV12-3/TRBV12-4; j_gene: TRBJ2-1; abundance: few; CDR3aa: CASSRRIDAPPEEFF; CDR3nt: TGTGCCAGCAGCCGCCGCATAGATGCTCCCCCTGAGGAGTTCTTC
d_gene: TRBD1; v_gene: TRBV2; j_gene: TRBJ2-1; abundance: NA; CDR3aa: CASSDPIQGVYEQFF; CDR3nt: TGTGCCAGCAGCGACCCAATACAGGGGGTGTATGAGCAGTTCTTC
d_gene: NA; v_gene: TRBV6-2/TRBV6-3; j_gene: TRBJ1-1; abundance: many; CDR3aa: CASSTPGNTEAFF; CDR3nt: TGTGCCAGCAGCACCCCCGGGAACACTGAAGCTTTCTTT
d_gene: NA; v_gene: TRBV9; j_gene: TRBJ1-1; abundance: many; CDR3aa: CASSEQGTLTEAFF; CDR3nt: TGTGCCAGCAGCGAGCAGGGAACCCTCACTGAAGCTTTCTTT
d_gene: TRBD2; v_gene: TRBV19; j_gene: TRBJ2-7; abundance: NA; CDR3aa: CASRYPGLAASYEQYF; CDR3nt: TGTGCCAGTAGGTACCCGGGACTAGCGGCCTCCTACGAGCAGTACTTC
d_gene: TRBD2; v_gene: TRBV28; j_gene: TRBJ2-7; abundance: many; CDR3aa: CASSQLAGVVYEQYF; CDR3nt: TGTGCCAGCAGTCAACTAGCGGGAGTAGTCTACGAGCAGTACTTC
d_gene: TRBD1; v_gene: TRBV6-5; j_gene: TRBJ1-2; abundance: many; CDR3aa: CASSYSGQVGGYGYTF; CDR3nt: TGTGCCAGCAGTTACTCCGGACAGGTGGGAGGCTATGGCTACACCTTC
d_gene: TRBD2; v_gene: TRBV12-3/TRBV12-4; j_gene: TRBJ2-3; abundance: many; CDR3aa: CASSLLLAAVDTQYF; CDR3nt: TGTGCCAGCAGTTTATTACTAGCGGCTGTGGATACGCAGTATTTT
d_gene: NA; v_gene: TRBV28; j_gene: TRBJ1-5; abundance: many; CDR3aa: CASSLQGKAQHF; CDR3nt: TGTGCCAGCAGTTTGCAGGGAAAGGCTCAGCATTTT
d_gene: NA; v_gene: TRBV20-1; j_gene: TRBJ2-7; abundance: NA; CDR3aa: CSARNWDIRTYSYEQYF; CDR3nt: TGCAGTGCTAGGAATTGGGACATTCGGACTTACTCCTACGAGCAGTACTTC
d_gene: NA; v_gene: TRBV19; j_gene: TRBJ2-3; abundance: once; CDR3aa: CASSIGTGILTDTQYF; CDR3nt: TGTGCCAGTAGTATAGGAACAGGGATCCTCACAGATACGCAGTATTTT
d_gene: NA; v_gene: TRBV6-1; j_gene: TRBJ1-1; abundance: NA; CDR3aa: CASRVGEYTEAFF; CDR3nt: TGTGCCAGCCGGGTCGGGGAGTACACTGAAGCTTTCTTT
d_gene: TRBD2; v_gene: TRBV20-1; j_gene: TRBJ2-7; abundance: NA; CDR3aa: CSAKLGTSGAYEQYF; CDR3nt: TGCAGTGCAAAACTAGGGACTAGCGGGGCCTACGAGCAGTACTTC
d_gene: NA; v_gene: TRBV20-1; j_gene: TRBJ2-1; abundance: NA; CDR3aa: CSARGGGGHNEQFF; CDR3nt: TGCAGTGCTAGAGGTGGGGGGGGGCACAATGAGCAGTTCTTC
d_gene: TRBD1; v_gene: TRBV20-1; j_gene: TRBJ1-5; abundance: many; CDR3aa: CSARTGTGDQQPQHF; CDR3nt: TGCAGTGCTAGGACCGGGACAGGGGACCAGCAGCCCCAGCATTTT
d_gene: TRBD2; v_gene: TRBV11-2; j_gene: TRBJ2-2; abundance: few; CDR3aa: CASSFSSGGNTGELFF; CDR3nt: TGTGCCAGCAGCTTCTCTAGCGGGGGGAACACCGGGGAGCTGTTTTTT
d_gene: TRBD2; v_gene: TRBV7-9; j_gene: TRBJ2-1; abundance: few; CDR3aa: CASSQARQRRTSAFNEQFF; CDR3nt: TGTGCCAGCAGCCAAGCCCGTCAACGTCGGACTAGCGCTTTCAATGAGCAGTTCTTC
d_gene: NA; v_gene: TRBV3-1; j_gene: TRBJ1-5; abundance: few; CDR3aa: CASSQGGVLRQPQHF; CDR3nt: TGTGCCAGCAGCCAAGGGGGGGTTTTGCGACAGCCCCAGCATTTT
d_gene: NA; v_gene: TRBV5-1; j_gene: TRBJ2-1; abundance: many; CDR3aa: CASSLNLQEQFF; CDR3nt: TGCGCCAGCAGCTTGAATTTACAGGAGCAGTTCTTC
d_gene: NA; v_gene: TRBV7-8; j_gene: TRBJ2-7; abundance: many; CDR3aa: CASSLGGGTEQYF; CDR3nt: TGTGCCAGCAGCTTAGGGGGGGGCACGGAGCAGTACTTC
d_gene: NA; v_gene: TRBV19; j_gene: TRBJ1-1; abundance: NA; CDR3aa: CASSKTNSVRTEAFF; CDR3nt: TGTGCCAGTAGTAAAACCAACAGTGTAAGGACTGAAGCTTTCTTT
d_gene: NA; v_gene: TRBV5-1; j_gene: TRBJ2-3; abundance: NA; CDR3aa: CASSLARLGTDTQYF; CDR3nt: TGCGCCAGCAGCTTGGCCCGACTCGGGACAGATACGCAGTATTTT
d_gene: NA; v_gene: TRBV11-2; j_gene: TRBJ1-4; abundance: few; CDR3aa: CASSLDQLRRGREEKLFF; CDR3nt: TGTGCCAGCAGCTTAGATCAACTTAGGCGGGGCCGAGAAGAAAAACTGTTTTTT
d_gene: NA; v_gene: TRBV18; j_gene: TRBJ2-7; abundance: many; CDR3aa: CASSPLRNEQYF; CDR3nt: TGTGCCAGCTCACCCCTCAGGAACGAGCAGTACTTC
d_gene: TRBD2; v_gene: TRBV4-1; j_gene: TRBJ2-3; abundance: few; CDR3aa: CASSGRLAGVGASTDTQYF; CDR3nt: TGCGCCAGCAGCGGACGATTAGCGGGAGTAGGGGCTAGCACAGATACGCAGTATTTT
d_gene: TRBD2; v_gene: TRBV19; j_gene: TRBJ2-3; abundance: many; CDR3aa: CASKPTAGDRHTQYF; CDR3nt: TGTGCCAGTAAACCCACAGCGGGAGATCGACATACGCAGTATTTT
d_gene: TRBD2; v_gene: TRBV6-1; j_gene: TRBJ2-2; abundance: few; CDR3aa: CASRTLAGRNTGELFF; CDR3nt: TGTGCCAGCAGGACACTAGCGGGAAGGAACACCGGGGAGCTGTTTTTT
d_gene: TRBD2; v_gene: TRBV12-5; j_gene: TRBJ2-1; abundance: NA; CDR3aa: CASGLTSGRSNEQFF; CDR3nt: TGTGCTAGTGGTTTAACTAGCGGGAGGAGTAATGAGCAGTTCTTC
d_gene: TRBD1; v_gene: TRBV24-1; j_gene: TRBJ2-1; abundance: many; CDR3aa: CATSDWDSLYNEQFF; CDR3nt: TGTGCCACCAGTGATTGGGACAGCCTCTACAATGAGCAGTTCTTC
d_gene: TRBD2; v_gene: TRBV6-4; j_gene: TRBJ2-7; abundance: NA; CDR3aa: CASSEEFTSGPYEQYF; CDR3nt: TGTGCCAGCAGTGAAGAGTTTACTAGCGGACCCTACGAGCAGTACTTC
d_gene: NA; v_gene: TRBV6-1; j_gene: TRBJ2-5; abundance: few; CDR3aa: CASSERDIQETQYF; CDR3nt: TGTGCCAGCAGTGAAAGGGACATCCAAGAGACCCAGTACTTC
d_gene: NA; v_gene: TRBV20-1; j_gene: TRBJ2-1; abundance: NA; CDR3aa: CSAPVGAVNEQFF; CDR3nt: TGCAGTGCTCCGGTAGGGGCGGTCAATGAGCAGTTCTTC
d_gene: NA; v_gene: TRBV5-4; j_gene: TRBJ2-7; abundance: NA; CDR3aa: CASSLDLDSFYEQYF; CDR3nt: TGTGCCAGCAGCTTGGATCTCGACAGCTTCTACGAGCAGTACTTC
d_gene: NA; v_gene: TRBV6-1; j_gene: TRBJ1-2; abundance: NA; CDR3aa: CASSEATVANYGYTF; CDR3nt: TGTGCCAGCAGTGAGGCGACGGTAGCTAACTATGGCTACACCTTC
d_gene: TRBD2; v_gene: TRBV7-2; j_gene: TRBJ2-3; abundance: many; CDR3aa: CASTLAGGLTDTQYF; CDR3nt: TGTGCCAGCACCTTAGCGGGAGGCCTCACAGATACGCAGTATTTT
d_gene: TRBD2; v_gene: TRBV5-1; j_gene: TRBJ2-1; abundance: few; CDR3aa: CASSRSGASSYNEQFF; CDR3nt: TGCGCCAGCAGTCGCAGCGGGGCCAGCTCCTACAATGAGCAGTTCTTC